A selection of T cell receptor beta chains follows, all from one sample in a study of graft-versus-host responses after intestinal transplantation. Measured with immunoSEQ multiplex PCR; TCRdb has only the in-frame clones, and not every one. The top ten hold 2% to 2.5% of the sample, which has about 50,000 clones, around 90% seen once. The antigens for these receptors are not known. Sample: unstimulated CD4+ T cells sorted from spleen or lymph node cells, taken before transplant. These receptors all stem from a human donor who was the organ donor for an intestinal transplant. Each CDR3 is given without its conserved first and last residue.

V gene	J gene	CDR3 protein
TRBV11-3	TRBJ2-2	ASSLAGTLLTGELF
TRBV7-9	TRBJ2-7	ASSTGRRSSYEQY
TRBV28	TRBJ1-1	ASSFRGTEAF
TRBV18	TRBJ2-6	ASSPNRTQTSGANVLT
TRBV6-6	TRBJ1-3	ASSYSPGNTIY
TRBV27	TRBJ2-1	ASSLSAVWDRGDEQF
TRBV5-4	TRBJ2-1	ASSRTSGEGNEQF
TRBV7-9	.	ASSLGTSGKSPYEQY
TRBV18	TRBJ1-2	ASRQGGGYT
TRBV6-1	TRBJ1-5	ASSSGRRGPQH
TRBV29-1	TRBJ2-1	SVAGTSANNEQF
TRBV28	TRBJ1-1	ASSGDRAEAF
TRBV18	TRBJ2-3	ASSPPSGTDTQY
TRBV28	TRBJ1-1	ASSYGILIGLANTEAF
TRBV4-1	TRBJ2-2	ASSQGRGTTTGELF
TRBV28	TRBJ2-4	ASSRDRGTDIQY
TRBV30	TRBJ1-1	AWGTGPNTEAF
TRBV25-1	TRBJ2-1	ASSDPGGQGYNEQF
TRBV18	TRBJ1-5	ASSPEGDQPQH
TRBV7-9	TRBJ2-2	ASSLGTSGSTGELF
TRBV5-1	TRBJ2-2	ASSLTGDNTGELF
TRBV6-5	TRBJ2-5	ASSYSGTSQETQY
TRBV19	TRBJ2-7	ASSIGLAAYEQY
TRBV28	TRBJ2-3	ASKDGSTDTQY
TRBV6-5	TRBJ2-5	ASSYSRGETQY
TRBV7-2	TRBJ2-7	ASSQLAGGSYEQY
TRBV30	TRBJ1-2	AWGANYGYT
TRBV28	TRBJ2-1	ASSLGFRNEQF
TRBV2	TRBJ2-3	ASSEFFSGTDTQY
TRBV5-1	TRBJ2-1	ASSLREGRGEQF
TRBV14	TRBJ2-1	ASSQQTGTNEQF
TRBV28	TRBJ2-5	ASRETRISGTQY